Sequencing of this T cell receptor (beta chain) was carried out in a study of cytomegalovirus exposure and HLA in healthy donors. Notes on the study in general: Most TCR sequences showed up rarely, but some public TCRs showed up in many donors.

In the PCR, 60 Vbeta and 13 Jbeta primers were used. Data came from immunoSEQ multiplex PCR; TCRdb stores just in-frame clones and leaves some out. The sample lists about 120,000 clones; approximately 80% were seen once. To note about this clone: The antigen is unknown.

Material: PBMCs. The sequence was obtained from a man aged 30-40 years in good health and CMV-seropositive.

In DNA form, the CDR3 reads TGCAGCGTTGTGCGGCCATCCTCTGGAAACACCATATATTTT. Translating gives CSVVRPSSGNTIYF. The chain recombines TRBV29-1 with TRBJ1-3; D unresolved. Trimming took 4 bases from V and 0 from J, leaving 10 bases between them. This CDR3 is built from 14 residues. Germline CDR1 and CDR2: SQVTM and ANQGSEA.